A selection of T cell receptor beta chains follows, all from one sample in a study of blood T cell repertoires in COVID-19. Profiled with immunoSEQ multiplex PCR; TCRdb holds only in-frame clones, not every one. The sample lists about 35,000 clones, around 82% occurring once. Sequencing was performed on peripheral blood. These receptors were collected from a man in his forties or fifties with acute or convalescent COVID-19. Both conserved end residues are part of each CDR3. Each record gives: V gene, D gene, clone size, J gene, CDR3 protein, CDR3 DNA. The D gene is left open where the match is weak. Clone size is shown for a subset of rows, as once, few, many or a class of expanded clone.

v_call: TRBV29-1; d_call: .; clone_size: .; j_call: TRBJ1-4; cdr3_aa: CSVEVRNEKLFF; cdr3_nt: TGCAGCGTCGAAGTTAGAAATGAAAAACTGTTTTTT
v_call: TRBV2; d_call: .; clone_size: once; j_call: TRBJ1-5; cdr3_aa: CASKGQTYSNQPQHF; cdr3_nt: TGTGCCAGCAAAGGACAGACTTATAGCAATCAGCCCCAGCATTTT
v_call: TRBV10-2; d_call: TRBD1; clone_size: once; j_call: TRBJ2-4; cdr3_aa: CASRTGGNLAKNIQYF; cdr3_nt: TGCGCCAGCAGAACAGGGGGAAATCTAGCCAAAAACATTCAGTACTTC
v_call: TRBV11-1; d_call: TRBD1; clone_size: .; j_call: TRBJ2-6; cdr3_aa: CASSQADRAGANVLTF; cdr3_nt: TGTGCCAGCAGCCAGGCCGACAGGGCTGGGGCCAACGTCCTGACTTTC
v_call: TRBV11-2; d_call: TRBD1; clone_size: .; j_call: TRBJ1-4; cdr3_aa: CASSLERTGGREKLFF; cdr3_nt: TGTGCCAGCAGCTTAGAGAGGACAGGGGGGCGTGAAAAACTGTTTTTT
v_call: TRBV5-1; d_call: TRBD1; clone_size: few; j_call: TRBJ2-3; cdr3_aa: CASSLDRGRTDTQYF; cdr3_nt: TGCGCCAGCAGCTTGGACAGGGGACGCACAGATACGCAGTATTTT
v_call: TRBV27; d_call: TRBD1; clone_size: .; j_call: TRBJ2-5; cdr3_aa: CASSLGTGGETQYF; cdr3_nt: TGTGCCAGCAGCCTCGGGACAGGGGGCGAGACCCAGTACTTC
v_call: TRBV3-1/TRBV3-2; d_call: .; clone_size: .; j_call: TRBJ2-1; cdr3_aa: CASSQGLPTSGRYNEQFF; cdr3_nt: TGTGCCAGCAGCCAAGGATTACCTACAAGCGGAAGATACAATGAGCAGTTCTTC
v_call: TRBV5-4; d_call: TRBD2; clone_size: .; j_call: TRBJ2-7; cdr3_aa: CASSFRGGRPTYEQYF; cdr3_nt: TGTGCCAGCAGCTTCCGGGGAGGGAGGCCGACCTACGAGCAGTACTTC
v_call: TRBV28; d_call: TRBD2; clone_size: .; j_call: TRBJ2-7; cdr3_aa: CASSQGTSGRIYEQYF; cdr3_nt: TGTGCCAGCAGTCAGGGGACTAGCGGGAGGATCTACGAGCAGTACTTC
v_call: TRBV4-2; d_call: .; clone_size: .; j_call: TRBJ2-3; cdr3_aa: CASSQEARVDTQYF; cdr3_nt: TGTGCCAGCAGCCAAGAAGCCCGGGTGGATACGCAGTATTTT
v_call: TRBV30; d_call: TRBD2; clone_size: once; j_call: TRBJ2-7; cdr3_aa: CAWSVTSGVYEQYF; cdr3_nt: TGTGCCTGGAGTGTAACTAGCGGGGTTTACGAGCAGTACTTC
v_call: TRBV6-2/TRBV6-3; d_call: TRBD2; clone_size: .; j_call: TRBJ2-3; cdr3_aa: CASSWGTIQNTQYF; cdr3_nt: TGTGCCAGCAGTTGGGGGACTATTCAAAATACGCAGTATTTT
v_call: TRBV12-3/TRBV12-4; d_call: .; clone_size: .; j_call: TRBJ2-5; cdr3_aa: CASSLTAAETQYF; cdr3_nt: TGTGCCAGCAGTTTAACAGCAGCAGAGACCCAGTACTTC
v_call: TRBV5-1; d_call: TRBD1; clone_size: .; j_call: TRBJ1-3; cdr3_aa: CASRIDRVSGNTIYF; cdr3_nt: TGCGCCAGCAGAATAGACAGGGTCTCTGGAAACACCATATATTTT
v_call: TRBV5-8; d_call: .; clone_size: .; j_call: TRBJ2-3; cdr3_aa: CASSLDGGPSTDTQYF; cdr3_nt: TGTGCCAGCAGCTTAGATGGCGGGCCAAGCACAGATACGCAGTATTTT
v_call: TRBV6-2/TRBV6-3; d_call: .; clone_size: few; j_call: TRBJ2-1; cdr3_aa: CASSKQGTGKYNEQFF; cdr3_nt: TGTGCCAGCAGTAAACAAGGGACTGGAAAGTACAATGAGCAGTTCTTC